These 20 T cell receptor beta chains came from one sample sequenced in a study of early T cells in non-severe SARS-CoV-2 infection. TCRdb passed the 5' RACE reads through MiXCR, listing each CDR3 protein once. Of about 59,000 distinct CDR3 sequences in the sample, around 13% were seen once. Sequences were obtained from whole blood. These receptors were taken from an adult who was a healthcare worker with PCR-confirmed SARS-CoV-2 infection or an uninfected control (not recorded which).

The chain joins TRBV12-3 or TRBV12-4 to TRBJ1-6; D perhaps matches TRBD1 (5 bases). Trimming removed 3 bases at V and 5 bases at J, with 8 bases between. This CDR3 region has 14 residues. The CDR3 loop reads CASSLGQDNSPLHF. The CDR3, as DNA: TGTGCCAGCAGTTTGGGGCAGGATAATTCACCCCTCCACTTT.

This clonotype was detected only a few times. The rearrangement joins TRBV12-3 or TRBV12-4 to TRBJ1-5, with 8 positions matching TRBD1. J was trimmed by 3 bases and V by 4 bases; bases with no gene match: 2. The CDR3 sequence is 14 residues long. In DNA form, the CDR3 reads TGTGCCAGCAGTTCGGGACAGGACAATCAGCCCCAGCATTTT. Its translation: CASSSGQDNQPQHF.

At least ten counts were recorded for this clonotype. V is TRBV12-5 and J is TRBJ2-7, with 10 bases aligning to TRBD1. J was trimmed by 2 bases and V by 5 bases; bases with no gene match: 3. Germline loops: CDR1 LGHNT, CDR2 FRNRAP. This CDR3 has 14 residues. Written as DNA, the CDR3 is TGTGCTAGTGGTAGGGGACAGGGGACCTACGAGCAGTACTTC. Translation gives CASGRGQGTYEQYF.

Ten or more counts support this clonotype. The chain is built from TRBV7-2 and TRBJ1-6; 9 nucleotides agree with TRBD1. With V trimmed by 4 bases and J by 6 bases, 1 base remained unmatched. Looked up from germline, CDR1 is SGHTA and CDR2 is FQGNSA. This CDR3 has 14 residues. As DNA, the CDR3 is TGTGCCAGCAGCTCGGACAGGGGTAATTCACCCCTCCACTTT. This encodes CASSSDRGNSPLHF.

The rearrangement links TRBV20-1 to TRBJ2-7, with TRBD2 matching over 11 bases. CDR1 is DFQATT and CDR2 is SNEGSKA in the germline V gene (reference sequence). V lost 5 bases, J lost 5 bases, and 5 bases stayed unmatched. The CDR3 has 13 amino acids. The CDR3, as DNA: TGCAGTGCTTTAGCGGGGGGGCGGGACGAGCAGTACTTC. Its protein is CSALAGGRDEQYF.

This clonotype was observed at least ten times. The rearrangement joins TRBV4-3 to TRBJ2-3; D is perhaps TRBD2 (5 bases). V was shortened by 1 base and J by 1 base, with 9 bases between the two germline ends. CDR3 length equals 15 residues. The germline CDR1 and CDR2 sequences are LGHNA and YSLEER. CDR3 loop: CASSQGWRGTDTQYF. The CDR3 DNA is TGCGCCAGCAGCCAAGGGTGGCGGGGCACAGATACGCAGTATTTT.

This clonotype was picked up a small number of times. The V gene is TRBV18, the J gene TRBJ2-3; the match to TRBD2 covers 10 bases. The CDR3 totals 16 residues. After removal of 5 bases from V and 7 bases from J, the junction contained 12 bases not matched to a gene. Germline V gene lookup returns CDR1 KGHSH and CDR2 LQKENI. The CDR3 DNA reads TGTGCCAGCTCAGTCTCGATAGCGGGGGGTCCGAATACGCAGTATTTT. This codes for CASSVSIAGGPNTQYF.

This clonotype was recorded at least ten times. The junction and the germline gene differ at one end; a read error may be behind it. The rearrangement links TRBV7-7 to TRBJ2-7; 8 bases line up with TRBD1. Germline V gives CDR1 SSHAT, CDR2 FNYEAQ (reference sequence). CDR3 length: 15 amino acids. CDR3 DNA sequence: TGTGCTAGCAGCCCCGACAGGGGACCAACCTACGAGCAGTACTTC. Translating it yields CASSPDRGPTYEQYF. Variable domain in full (rest from reference TRBV7-7 and TRBJ2-7): GAGVSQSPRYKVTKRGQDVTLRCDPISSHATLYWYQQALGQGPEFLTYFNYEAQPDKSGLPSDRFSAERPEGSISTLTIQRTEQRDSAMYRCASSPDRGPTYEQYFGPGTRLTVT.

In this sample, this clonotype turned up many times. This chain links TRBV28 with TRBJ2-1; no firm D call. The CDR3 sequence is 13 residues long. The V gene's germline CDR1 is MDHEN and CDR2 SYDVKM. V lost 10 bases and J lost 7, with 17 bases in between. The CDR3, as DNA: TGTGCCACCTTCCCCCCGGACGTAAATGAGCAGTTCTTC. Protein: CATFPPDVNEQFF.

Concerning this clonotype: This likely comes from a read error, as the CDR3 has no conserved phenylalanine or tryptophan at its end. The chain couples TRBV6-4 to TRBJ2-1; 9 bases align to TRBD2. Germline V gene lookup returns CDR1 MRHNA and CDR2 SNTAGT. V was pared by 2 bases and J by 9 bases, with 2 bases of the junction left unmatched. The CDR3 has 13 amino acids. CDR3 region: CASSDAGGLEQFC. For the CDR3, the DNA is TGTGCCAGCAGTGACGCGGGGGGGCTTGAGCAGTTCTGT.

As DNA, the CDR3 is TGTGCCAGCAGCTTACAGGGGATCTCCTCTGGGGCCAACGTCCTGACTTTC. It specifies CASSLQGISSGANVLTF. The rearrangement links TRBV7-6 to TRBJ2-6, with D tentatively TRBD1 (6 bases). The CDR3 runs 17 residues. V was cut by 2 bases and J by 0 bases, with 11 bases left in between. Germline V CDR1 and CDR2: SGHVS, FNYEAQ. Using reference TRBV7-6 and TRBJ2-6 for the parts outside the CDR3, the full variable domain is GAGVSQSPRYKVTKRGQDVALRCDPISGHVSLYWYRQALGQGPEFLTYFNYEAQQDKSGLPNDRFSAERPEGSISTLTIQRTEQRDSAMYRCASSLQGISSGANVLTFGAGSRLTVL.

This clonotype was counted ten times or more. The V call is TRBV2, the J call TRBJ2-1; 7 nucleotides match TRBD1. V shed 6 bases and J 0 bases; nucleotides not matched to a gene: 5. CDR3 length equals 15 residues. Germline V CDR1 and CDR2: SNHLY, FYNNEI. CDR3 DNA: TGTGCCAGCAGGCGAGGGACAGCCTCCTACAATGAGCAGTTCTTC. Translating gives CASRRGTASYNEQFF.

This clonotype has ten or more counts. The CDR3 DNA reads TGTGCCAGCAACAGGGGGAACACTGAAGCTTTCTTT. Protein: CASNRGNTEAFF. The chain combines TRBV6-1 with TRBJ1-1; the match to TRBD1 covers 7 bases. After removal of 7 bases from V and 1 base from J, the junction contained 0 bases not matched to a gene. Germline assignment: CDR1 MNHNS and CDR2 SASEGT. The length of the CDR3 is 12 residues.

This clonotype was counted a few times. This chain uses TRBV7-6 with TRBJ1-2; 7 nucleotides match TRBD1. V lost 5 bases to trimming and J lost 4 bases; unmatched junction nucleotides: 7. Germline lookup yields CDR1 SGHVS and CDR2 FNYEAQ. CDR3 length: 14 amino acids. The CDR3 coding sequence is TGTGCCAGCAGCCCAGGGGGGGGTTCCTATGGCTACACCTTC. Its translation is CASSPGGGSYGYTF. The complete variable domain, with remaining parts taken from reference TRBV7-6 and TRBJ1-2, reads GAGVSQSPRYKVTKRGQDVALRCDPISGHVSLYWYRQALGQGPEFLTYFNYEAQQDKSGLPNDRFSAERPEGSISTLTIQRTEQRDSAMYRCASSPGGGSYGYTFGSGTRLTVV.

This clonotype was recorded many times. The V call is TRBV11-1, the J call TRBJ2-7; 7 bases match TRBD1. The V segment lost 1 base and the J segment 0 bases; nucleotides outside the gene matches: 3. Germline-derived CDR1 and CDR2 are SGHAT and FQDESV (reference sequence). This CDR3 is built from 15 residues. The CDR3 DNA is TGTGCCAGCAGCTTAGGACAGGGCCCCTCCTACGAGCAGTACTTC. It specifies CASSLGQGPSYEQYF.

The chain has TRBV5-5 and TRBJ1-1; no clear D gene. This CDR3 is 15 amino acids long. The germline V gene has CDR1 SGHKS and CDR2 YYEKEE (reference sequence). Trimming took off 1 base at V and 0 bases at J, with 10 bases between the two ends. This chain's CDR3 is CASSLYWSMNTEAFF. The CDR3 DNA reads as TGTGCCAGCAGCTTGTACTGGAGTATGAACACTGAAGCTTTCTTT.

This clonotype was detected a few times. V and J are TRBV20-1 and TRBJ2-5; D is unresolved. The germline gives CDR1 DFQATT, CDR2 SNEGSKA (reference sequence). This CDR3 region has 13 residues. V was trimmed by 7 bases and J by 4 bases, leaving 16 bases between them. The CDR3 protein is CSGVESNLETQYF. CDR3 sequence (DNA): TGCAGTGGGGTGGAGAGCAATCTAGAGACCCAGTACTTC.

J is TRBJ2-7 and V is TRBV7-8; D is undetermined. The CDR3 is made up of 14 amino acids. The V and J ends lost 1 base and 0 bases respectively, with 7 bases between them. The germline gives CDR1 SGHVS, CDR2 FQNEAQ. CDR3 DNA: TGTGCCAGCAGCTTAGGGTACGCCTCCTACGAGCAGTACTTC. As protein: CASSLGYASYEQYF.

This chain links TRBV19 with TRBJ2-7, with D maybe TRBD2 (6 bases). The V end lost 3 bases, the J end lost 6 bases, and 18 bases lay between the germline ends. Germline CDR1 is LNHDA and CDR2 is SQIVND (reference sequence). CDR3 size: 15 residues. The CDR3 loop reads CASSIPDARAGEQYF. In DNA, the CDR3 is TGTGCCAGTAGTATCCCGGACGCTCGAGCGGGCGAGCAGTACTTC.

This clonotype was counted at least ten times. The chain combines TRBV11-2 with TRBJ2-5; D may be TRBD2 (5 bases). There are 15 residues in the CDR3. Per the germline V gene, CDR1 is SGHAT and CDR2 is FQNNGV. The germline V and J ends were trimmed by 3 bases and 3 bases, with 14 bases remaining between them. The CDR3 coding sequence is TGTGCCAGCAGCTTTTCGGGGAACGGGGAAGAGACCCAGTACTTC. Residues: CASSFSGNGEETQYF.